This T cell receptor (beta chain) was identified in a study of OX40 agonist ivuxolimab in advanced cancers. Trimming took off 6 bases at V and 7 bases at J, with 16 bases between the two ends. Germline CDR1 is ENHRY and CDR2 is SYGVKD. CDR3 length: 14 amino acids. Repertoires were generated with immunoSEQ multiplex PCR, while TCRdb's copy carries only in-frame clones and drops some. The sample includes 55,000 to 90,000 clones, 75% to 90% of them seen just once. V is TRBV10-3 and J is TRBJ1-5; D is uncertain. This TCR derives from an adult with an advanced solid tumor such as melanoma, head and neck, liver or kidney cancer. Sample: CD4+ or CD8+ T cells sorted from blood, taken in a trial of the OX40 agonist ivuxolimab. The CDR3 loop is CAIRGSGVEQPQHF. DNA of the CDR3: TGTGCCATCAGGGGGTCAGGAGTAGAACAGCCCCAGCATTTT.